This note documents a single TCR beta chain sequence. This sample was taken from a study of blood T cell repertoires in COVID-19. Germline V gene data show CDR1 as SGHRS and CDR2 as YFSETQ. This CDR3 region has 15 residues. The ends were cut back, 2 bases at V and 1 base at J, with 12 bases in the middle. Adults between about 18 and 89 years of age took part from under 30 US areas. Original analysis: Cell counts per sample came from amplifying reference gene primers. Clones were read by immunoSEQ multiplex PCR, and TCRdb kept only the in-frame ones, dropping some. The V and J calls and clone size are taken from that table; D and trimming were inferred from the DNA. The data hold 150,000 or so clones, with approximately 90% observed a single time.

The chain joins TRBV5-1 to TRBJ1-1, with no clear D. Sequencing was performed on PBMCs or T cells enriched from blood (not recorded which). This sequence was found in a woman in her 30s with acute COVID-19. CDR3 bases: TGCGCCAGCAGCTTACGAACGGCGGAGAACACTGAAGCTTTCTTT. This encodes CASSLRTAENTEAFF.